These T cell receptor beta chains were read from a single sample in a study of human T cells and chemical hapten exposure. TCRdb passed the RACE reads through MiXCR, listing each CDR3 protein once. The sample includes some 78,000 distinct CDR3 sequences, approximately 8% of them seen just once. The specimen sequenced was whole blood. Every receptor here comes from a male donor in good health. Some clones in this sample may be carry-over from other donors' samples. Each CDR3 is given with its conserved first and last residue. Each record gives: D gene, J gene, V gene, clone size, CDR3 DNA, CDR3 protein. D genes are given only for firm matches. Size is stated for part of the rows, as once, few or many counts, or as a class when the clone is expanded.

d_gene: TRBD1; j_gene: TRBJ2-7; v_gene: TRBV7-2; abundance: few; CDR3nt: TGTGCCAGCAGCCTCGGGACAGACAGCGGCTACGAGCAGTACTTC; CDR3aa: CASSLGTDSGYEQYF
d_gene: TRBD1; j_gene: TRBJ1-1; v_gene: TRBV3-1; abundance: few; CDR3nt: TGTGCCAGCAGCCAAGTAGACAGGGGTCCCGCTGAAGCTTTCTTT; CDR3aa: CASSQVDRGPAEAFF
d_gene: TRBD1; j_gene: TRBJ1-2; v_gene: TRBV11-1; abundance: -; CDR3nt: TGTGCCAGCAGCCCTACCGGGACAGGGGCAAACTATGGCTACACCTTC; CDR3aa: CASSPTGTGANYGYTF
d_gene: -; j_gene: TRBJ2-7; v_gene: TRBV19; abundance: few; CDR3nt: TGTGCCAGTAGTATCCCCAGCTCCTACGAGCAGTACTTC; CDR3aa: CASSIPSSYEQYF
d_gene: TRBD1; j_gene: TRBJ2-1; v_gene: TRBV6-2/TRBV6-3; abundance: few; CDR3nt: TGTGCCAGCAGACCTACCCTCGGACAGGCCGCCCTCAATGAGCAGTTCTTC; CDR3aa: CASRPTLGQAALNEQFF
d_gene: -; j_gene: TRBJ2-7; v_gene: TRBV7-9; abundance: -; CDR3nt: TGTGCCAGCAGCTTTGGGGTGGGGGCCCACGAGCAGTACTTC; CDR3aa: CASSFGVGAHEQYF
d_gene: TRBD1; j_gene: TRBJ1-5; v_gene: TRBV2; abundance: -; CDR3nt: TGTGCCATCCGTCGGGGCGGACAGGGGGCTAATCAGCCCCAGCATTTT; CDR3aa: CAIRRGGQGANQPQHF
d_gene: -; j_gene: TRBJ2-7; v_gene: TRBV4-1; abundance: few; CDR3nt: TGCGCCAGCAATAGGAGTTTCCACGAGCAGTACTTC; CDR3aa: CASNRSFHEQYF
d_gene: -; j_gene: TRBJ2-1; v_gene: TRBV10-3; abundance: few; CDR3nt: TGTGCCATCAGTGAATCGGGCGGCTCCTACAATGAGCAGTTCTTC; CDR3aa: CAISESGGSYNEQFF
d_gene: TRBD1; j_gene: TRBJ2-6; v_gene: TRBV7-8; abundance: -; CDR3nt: TGTGCCAGCACTTCGACAGGGAAAAGGGACGGCTCTGGGGCCAACGTCCTGACTTTC; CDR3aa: CASTSTGKRDGSGANVLTF
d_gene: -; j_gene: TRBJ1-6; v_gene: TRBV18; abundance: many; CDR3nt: TGTGCCAGCTCACCAACAGACAGTTCCCGGTCACCCCTCCACTTT; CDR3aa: CASSPTDSSRSPLHF
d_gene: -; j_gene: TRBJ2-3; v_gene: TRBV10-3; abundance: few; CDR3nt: TGTGCCATTCAAAAGGGACTCCCGGGCACAGATACGCAGTATTTT; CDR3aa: CAIQKGLPGTDTQYF
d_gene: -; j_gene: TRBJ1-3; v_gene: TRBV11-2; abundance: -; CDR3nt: TGTGCCAGCAGCTACTCCACAGTTGGCAGCTCTGGAAACACCATATATTTT; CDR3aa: CASSYSTVGSSGNTIYF
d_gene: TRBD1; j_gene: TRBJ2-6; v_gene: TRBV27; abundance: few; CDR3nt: TGTGCCAGCAGTCTCGACCGGGACAGATTCTCTGGGGCCAACGTCCTGACTTTC; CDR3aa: CASSLDRDRFSGANVLTF
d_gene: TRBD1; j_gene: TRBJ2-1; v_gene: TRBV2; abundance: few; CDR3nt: TGTGCCAGCAGTCCTCGGACAGGGTCAGCCTACAATGAGCAGTTCTTC; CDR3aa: CASSPRTGSAYNEQFF
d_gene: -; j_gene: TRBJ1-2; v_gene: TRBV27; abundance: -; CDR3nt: TGTGCCAGCAGTCCCCCGGGCCCCCGGCGAGGCTACACCTTC; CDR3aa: CASSPPGPRRGYTF
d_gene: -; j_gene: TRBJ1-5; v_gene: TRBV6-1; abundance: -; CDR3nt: TGTGCCAGCAGTGTGGAAGGGGCGCTTAGCAATCAGCCCCAGCATTTT; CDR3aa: CASSVEGALSNQPQHF
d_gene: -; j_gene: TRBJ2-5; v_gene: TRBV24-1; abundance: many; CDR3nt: TGTGCCACCAGTGCGGGTAGGGGCTACCCCCAAGAGACCCAGTACTTC; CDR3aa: CATSAGRGYPQETQYF
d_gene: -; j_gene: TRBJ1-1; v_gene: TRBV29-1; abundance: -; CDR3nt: TGCAGCGTTGAGGAGTCAACTAACACTGAAGCTTTCTTT; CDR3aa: CSVEESTNTEAFF
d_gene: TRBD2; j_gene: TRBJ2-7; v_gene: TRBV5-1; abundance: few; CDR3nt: TGCGCCAGCAGCTCGAACAGCGGGGGAAGCTCCTACGAGCAGTACTTC; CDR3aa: CASSSNSGGSSYEQYF
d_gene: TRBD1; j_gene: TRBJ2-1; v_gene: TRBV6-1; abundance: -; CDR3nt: TGTGCCAGCAGCCAGGACAGGGTCTCCTACAATGAGCAGTTCTTC; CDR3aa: CASSQDRVSYNEQFF
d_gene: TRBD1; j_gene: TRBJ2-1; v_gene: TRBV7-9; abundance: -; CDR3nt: TGTGCCAGCAGCCCGGGACAGGGGATAGGAGAGCAGTTCTTC; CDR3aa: CASSPGQGIGEQFF
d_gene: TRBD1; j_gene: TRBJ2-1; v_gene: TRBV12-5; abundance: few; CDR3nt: TGTGCTAGTGGCCTTTCGAGACAGGGGTACAATGAGCAGTTCTTC; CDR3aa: CASGLSRQGYNEQFF
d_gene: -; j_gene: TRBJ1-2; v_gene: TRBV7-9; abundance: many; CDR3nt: TGTGCCAGCAGCCGCGAAACTAACTATGGCTACACCTTC; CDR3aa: CASSRETNYGYTF
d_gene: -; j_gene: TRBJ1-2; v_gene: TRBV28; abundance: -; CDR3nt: TGTGCCAGCAGTTTCCCGACACCCAGCTATGGCTACACCTTC; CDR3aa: CASSFPTPSYGYTF
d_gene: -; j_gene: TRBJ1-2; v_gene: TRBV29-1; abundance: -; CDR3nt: TGCAGCGTTGATTCCCAGAACTATGGCTACACCTTC; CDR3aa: CSVDSQNYGYTF
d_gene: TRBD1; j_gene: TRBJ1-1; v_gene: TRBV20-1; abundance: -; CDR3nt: TGCAGTGCTCCGGGACAGTTGAACACTGAAGCTTTCTTT; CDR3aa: CSAPGQLNTEAFF
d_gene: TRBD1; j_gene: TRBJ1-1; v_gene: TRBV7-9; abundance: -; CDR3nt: TGTGCCAGCAGGAGAGGGGGCGCTGACACTGAAGCTTTCTTT; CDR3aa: CASRRGGADTEAFF
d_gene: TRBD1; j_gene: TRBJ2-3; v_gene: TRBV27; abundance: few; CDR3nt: TGTGCCAGCAGCCGGGACAGGGGGCGGTCGCAGTATTTT; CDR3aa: CASSRDRGRSQYF
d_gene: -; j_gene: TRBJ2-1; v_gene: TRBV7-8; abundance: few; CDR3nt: TGTGCCAGCAGCTTAGCTGCTAGTTTGAGCAATGAGCAGTTCTTC; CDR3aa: CASSLAASLSNEQFF
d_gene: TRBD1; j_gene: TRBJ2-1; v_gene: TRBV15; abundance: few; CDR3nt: TGTGCCACCAGCACCGGACAGGGAGATGAGCAGTTCTTC; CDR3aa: CATSTGQGDEQFF
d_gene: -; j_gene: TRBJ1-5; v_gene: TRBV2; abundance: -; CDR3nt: TGTGCCAGCGGATCGGACGGCAGAGACAATCAGCCCCAGCATTTT; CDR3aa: CASGSDGRDNQPQHF
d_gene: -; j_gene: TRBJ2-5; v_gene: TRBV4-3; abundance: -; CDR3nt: TGCGCCAGCAGCCAAGTTCAAGGGGAGACCCAGTACTTC; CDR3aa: CASSQVQGETQYF
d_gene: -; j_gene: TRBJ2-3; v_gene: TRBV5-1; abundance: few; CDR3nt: TGCGCCAGCAGCTTGCAGGGGGGAGATACGCAGTATTTT; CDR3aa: CASSLQGGDTQYF
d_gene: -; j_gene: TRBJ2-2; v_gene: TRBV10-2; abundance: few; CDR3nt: TGCGCCAGCGGGGTAGGGGCGGGGATGAACACCGGGGAGCTGTTTTTT; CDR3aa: CASGVGAGMNTGELFF
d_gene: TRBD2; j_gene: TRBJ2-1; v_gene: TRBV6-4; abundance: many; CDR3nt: TGTGCCAGCACCAGACTAGCGGGAGATCTAGATGAGCAGTTCTTC; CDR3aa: CASTRLAGDLDEQFF
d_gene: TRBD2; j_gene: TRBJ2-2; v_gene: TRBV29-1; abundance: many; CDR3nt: TGCAGCGTTGGGATTAGCGGGAGTGTCACCGGGGAGCTGTTTTTT; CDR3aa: CSVGISGSVTGELFF
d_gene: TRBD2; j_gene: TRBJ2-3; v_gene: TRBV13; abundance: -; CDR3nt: TGTGCCAGCTTCGAGGCCCTAGCGGGAGTAAATACGCAGTATTTT; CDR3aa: CASFEALAGVNTQYF
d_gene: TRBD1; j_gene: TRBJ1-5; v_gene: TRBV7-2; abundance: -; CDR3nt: TGTGCCAGCAGCGTGGACAGGGGCAATCAGCCCCAGCATTTT; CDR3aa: CASSVDRGNQPQHF
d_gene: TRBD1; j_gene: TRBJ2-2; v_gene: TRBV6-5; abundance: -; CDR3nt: TGTGCCAGCAGTTCAGACGGGGACAGACTCACCGGGGAGCTGTTTTTT; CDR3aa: CASSSDGDRLTGELFF
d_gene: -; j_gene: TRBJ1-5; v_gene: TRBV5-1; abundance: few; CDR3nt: TGCGCCAGCAGCCCCCGGGTAGGGGGGGTTTATAGCAATCAGCCCCAGCATTTT; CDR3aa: CASSPRVGGVYSNQPQHF
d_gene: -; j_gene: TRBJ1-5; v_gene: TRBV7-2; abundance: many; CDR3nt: TGTGCCAGCAGCTTACGGAATAGCAATCAGCCCCAGCATTTT; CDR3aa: CASSLRNSNQPQHF
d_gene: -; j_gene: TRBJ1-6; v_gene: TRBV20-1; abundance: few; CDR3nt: TGCAGTGCTAGAGCAGGACAAGCGAATTCACCCCTCCACTTT; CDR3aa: CSARAGQANSPLHF
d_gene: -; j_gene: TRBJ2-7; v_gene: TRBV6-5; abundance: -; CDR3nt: TGTGCCAGCTCCGGCGCGCGGTTATACGAGCAGTACTTC; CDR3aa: CASSGARLYEQYF
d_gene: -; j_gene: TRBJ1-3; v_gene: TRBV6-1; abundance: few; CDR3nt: TGTGCCAGCATGGCGCCGGCTGGGGGCTCTGGAAACACCATATATTTT; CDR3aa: CASMAPAGGSGNTIYF
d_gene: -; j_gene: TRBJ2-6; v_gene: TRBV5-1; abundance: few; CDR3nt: TGCGCCAGCTTTGAGAGTTCTGGGGCCAACGTCCTGACTTTC; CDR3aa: CASFESSGANVLTF